One and the same sample provided the 6 T cell receptor beta chains below, sequenced in a study of T cell changes during pregnancy in multiple sclerosis. Here immunoSEQ multiplex PCR was the method, and the copy in TCRdb shows in-frame clones only, minus some. The sample yields 30,000 to 35,000 clones, 88% seen once. Specimen: CD4+ T cells from peripheral blood mononuclear cells, collected in the first trimester of pregnancy. Receptors originate from a female donor in good health, enrolled as a control in a pregnancy study.

In this sample, this clone turned up a few times. In nucleotides, the CDR3 is TGTGCCACCAGCAGAGAGGTCGGTCCGGCCAAAAACATTCAGTACTTC. This sequence encodes CATSREVGPAKNIQYF. The chain is built from TRBV15 and TRBJ2-4; D gene unclear. Germline loops: CDR1 LNHNV, CDR2 YYDKDF (reference sequence). The CDR3 consists of 16 residues. Trimming removed 0 bases at V and 1 base at J, with 10 bases between.

This clone was recorded a few times. This chain connects TRBV11-2 to TRBJ2-7; D gene unclear. V was trimmed by 5 bases and J by 6 bases, leaving 14 bases between them. The CDR3 length is 13 residues. Germline CDR1 and CDR2: SGHAT and FQNNGV. This CDR3 is CASSLGWRGEQYF. CDR3 DNA sequence: TGTGCCAGCAGCCTAGGATGGAGAGGCGAGCAGTACTTC.

The chain recombines TRBV2 with TRBJ1-2; D is perhaps TRBD1 (5 bases). Germline CDR1 SNHLY, CDR2 FYNNEI. The length of the CDR3 is 14 residues. The V end was cut by 2 bases, the J end by 5 bases, with 12 bases between. CDR3 nucleotides: TGTGCCAGCAGTGAATACCTGACAGCGTATGGCTACACCTTC. Translated: CASSEYLTAYGYTF.

This chain connects TRBV5-4 to TRBJ2-2; 7 bases map to TRBD1. Losses at the gene ends were 1 base for V and 5 bases for J; bases not matched to a gene: 8. The CDR3 is 16 residues long. Per germline, CDR1 SGHNT and CDR2 YYREEE (reference sequence). The CDR3: CASSLRGTERTGELFF. CDR3 sequence (DNA): TGTGCCAGCAGCTTGAGGGGGACAGAACGAACCGGGGAGCTGTTTTTT.

The chain has TRBV6-1 and TRBJ1-3; 7 bases line up with TRBD1. Losses at the gene ends were 4 bases for V and 8 bases for J; bases not matched to a gene: 8. The V gene's germline CDR1 is MNHNS and CDR2 SASEGT. This CDR3 has 14 residues. The CDR3, as DNA: TGTGCCAGCAGTGCCGACAGGGTTTCAGACACCATATATTTT. Its protein product is CASSADRVSDTIYF.

This clone has just one count. The V call is TRBV7-8, the J call TRBJ2-1; the match to TRBD1 covers 9 bases. CDR1 and CDR2 (germline): SGHVS, FQNEAQ. Trimming at V came to 4 bases and at J to 3 bases, leaving 4 bases not matched to a gene. The CDR3 totals 15 residues. CDR3 residues: CASSSGTGIYNEQFF. DNA for the CDR3: TGTGCCAGCAGCTCGGGGACAGGGATCTACAATGAGCAGTTCTTC.